This T cell receptor beta chain was observed in a study of tumor and adjacent non-tumor tissue in lung cancer. Whole-study context: Patients were aged about 30 to 76, approximately ten men and about five women, stage I to III.

Three rounds of nested PCR, following a modified ARM-PCR protocol, produced the TCRbeta library. Via MiXCR, TCRdb re-called the multiplex PCR reads, giving one row per CDR3 protein. Here the sample spans approximately 70,000 distinct CDR3 sequences, 73% being singletons. CDR1 and CDR2 from the germline V gene are MNHNS and SASEGT. The CDR3 covers 15 residues. V was pared by 1 base and J by 4 bases, with 13 bases between. Findings of the study overall: Patients with more diverse tumor TCRs had worse survival. Tumor tissue had significantly higher TCR diversity than normal lung.

A few counts support this clonotype. Its antigen is not known. Possible read error: a much larger clone is one base away. The template was RNA from unsorted bulk tissue. The sample was lung tumor tissue. The sequence was collected from a man in his 60s with non-small cell lung cancer. The chain uses TRBV6-1 and TRBJ1-2; D might be TRBD1 (5 bases). The CDR3 is CASSEVGVVSYGYTF. The CDR3 DNA reads TGTGCCAGCAGTGAAGTAGGGGTGGTTAGCTATGGCTACACCTTC.